This T cell receptor (beta chain) was recovered during a study of cytomegalovirus exposure and HLA in healthy donors. With 7 bases removed from V and 0 bases from J, the gap between germline ends came to 7 bases. The CDR3 length is 13 residues. Germline lookup yields CDR1 SNHLY and CDR2 FYNNEI. PCR primers comprised 60 Vbeta and 13 Jbeta primers. Only in-frame clones appear in the TCRdb table, and some are missing; sequencing was by immunoSEQ multiplex PCR. The top ten clones hold roughly 3.9% of a sample with about 110,000 clones, more than 60% of them seen once. This sequence was found in a man in his 60s in good health and CMV-seronegative. The gene calls are TRBV2 and TRBJ1-3; D call uncertain. Source material: PBMCs. The CDR3 nucleotides read TGTGCCAGCACGGAGGACTCTGGAAACACCATATATTTT. It codes for CASTEDSGNTIYF.